This T cell receptor beta chain is from a study of T cells in Graves' hyperthyroidism and ophthalmopathy. About the research overall: Peripheral blood collection took place at initial diagnosis, before any treatment.

This clonotype was observed at least ten times. The antigen is not known. TCR beta CDR3 regions were amplified from RNA transcripts. HTBI primers drove first-round RT-PCR of the TCR CDR3. TCRdb independently ran MiXCR on the multiplex PCR reads; one entry per CDR3 protein. Of about 570,000 distinct CDR3 sequences in the sample, around 13% were seen once. The V gene end was trimmed by 5 bases and the J gene end by 3 bases; junction bases not matched to a gene: 7. Germline assignment: CDR1 SGHTA and CDR2 FQGTGA. This CDR3 spans 17 amino acids. Study-wide findings and caveats: Ophthalmopathy and stable hyperthyroidism were told apart by a 13 V-J model.

This chain connects TRBV7-3 to TRBJ2-3, with 14 bases fitting TRBD2. The receptor was isolated from a woman in her thirties or forties with Graves' hyperthyroidism. The source material was blood. The CDR3 bases are TGTGCCAGCAGCCTCCGACTAGCGGGAGGGCCGACAGATACGCAGTATTTT. It translates to CASSLRLAGGPTDTQYF.